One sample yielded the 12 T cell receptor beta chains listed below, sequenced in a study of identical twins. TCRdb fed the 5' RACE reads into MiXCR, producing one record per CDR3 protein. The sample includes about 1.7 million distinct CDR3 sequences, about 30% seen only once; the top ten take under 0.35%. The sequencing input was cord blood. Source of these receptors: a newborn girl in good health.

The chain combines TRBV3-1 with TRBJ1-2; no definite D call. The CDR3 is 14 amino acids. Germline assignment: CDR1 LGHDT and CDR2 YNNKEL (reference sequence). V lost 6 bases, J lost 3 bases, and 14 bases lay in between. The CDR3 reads CASSPGVRDYGYTF. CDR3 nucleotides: TGTGCCAGCAGTCCCGGCGTGAGGGACTATGGCTACACCTTC.

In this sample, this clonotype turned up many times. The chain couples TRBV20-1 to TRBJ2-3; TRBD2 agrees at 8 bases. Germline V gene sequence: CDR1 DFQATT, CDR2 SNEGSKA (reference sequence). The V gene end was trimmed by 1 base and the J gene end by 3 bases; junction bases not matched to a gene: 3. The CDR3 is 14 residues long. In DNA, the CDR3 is TGCAGTGCTAGAGTAGCGGGAAGGACAGATACGCAGTATTTT. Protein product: CSARVAGRTDTQYF.

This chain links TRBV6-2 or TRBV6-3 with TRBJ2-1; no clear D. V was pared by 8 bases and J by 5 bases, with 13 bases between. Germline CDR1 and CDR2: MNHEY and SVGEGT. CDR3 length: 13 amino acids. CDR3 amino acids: CASPALEDNEQFF. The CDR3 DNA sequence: TGTGCCAGCCCGGCCCTAGAGGACAATGAGCAGTTCTTC.

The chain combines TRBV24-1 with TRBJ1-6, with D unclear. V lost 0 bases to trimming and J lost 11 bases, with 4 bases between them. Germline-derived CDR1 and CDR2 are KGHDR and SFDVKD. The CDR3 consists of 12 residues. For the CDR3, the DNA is TGTGCCACCAGTGATTTGCGAACACCCCTCCACTTT. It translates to CATSDLRTPLHF.

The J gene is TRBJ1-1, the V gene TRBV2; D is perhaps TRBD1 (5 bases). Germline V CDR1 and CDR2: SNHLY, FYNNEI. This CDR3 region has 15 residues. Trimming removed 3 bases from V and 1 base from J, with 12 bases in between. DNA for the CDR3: TGTGCCAGCAGTGACTTGGGGCAGGGGAACACTGAAGCTTTCTTT. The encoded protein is CASSDLGQGNTEAFF.

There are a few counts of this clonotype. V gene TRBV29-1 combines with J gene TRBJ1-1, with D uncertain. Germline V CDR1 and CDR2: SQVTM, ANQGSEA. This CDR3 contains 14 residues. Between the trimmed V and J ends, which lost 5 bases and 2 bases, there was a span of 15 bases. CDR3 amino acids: CSVFPRVPNTEAFF. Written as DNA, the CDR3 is TGCAGCGTTTTCCCCCGGGTTCCTAACACTGAAGCTTTCTTT.

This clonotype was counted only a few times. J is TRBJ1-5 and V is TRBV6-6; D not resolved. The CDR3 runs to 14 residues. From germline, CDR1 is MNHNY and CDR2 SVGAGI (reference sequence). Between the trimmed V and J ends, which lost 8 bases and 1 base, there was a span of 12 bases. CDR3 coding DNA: TGTGCCAGCGCTCCAGTATCCAGCAATCAGCCCCAGCATTTT. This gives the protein CASAPVSSNQPQHF.

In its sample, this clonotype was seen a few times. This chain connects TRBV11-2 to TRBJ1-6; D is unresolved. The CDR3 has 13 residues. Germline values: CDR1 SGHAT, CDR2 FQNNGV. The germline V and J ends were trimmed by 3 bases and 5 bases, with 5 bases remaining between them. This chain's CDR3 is CASSFQDNSPLHF. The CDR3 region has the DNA TGTGCCAGCAGCTTTCAGGATAATTCACCCCTCCACTTT.

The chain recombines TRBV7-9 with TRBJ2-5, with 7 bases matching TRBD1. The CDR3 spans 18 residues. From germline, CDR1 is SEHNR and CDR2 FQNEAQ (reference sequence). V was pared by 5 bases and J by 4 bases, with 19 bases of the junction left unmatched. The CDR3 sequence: CASSPMKETGLVVETQYF. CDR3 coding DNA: TGTGCCAGCAGCCCGATGAAGGAGACAGGGCTTGTAGTAGAGACCCAGTACTTC.

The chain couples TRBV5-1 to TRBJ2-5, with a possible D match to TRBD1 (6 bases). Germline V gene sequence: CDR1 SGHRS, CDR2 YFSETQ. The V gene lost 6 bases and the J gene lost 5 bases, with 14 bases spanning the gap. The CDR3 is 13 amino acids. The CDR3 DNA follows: TGCGCCAGCACCGTAACAGGGATGGAGACCCAGTACTTC. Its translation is CASTVTGMETQYF.

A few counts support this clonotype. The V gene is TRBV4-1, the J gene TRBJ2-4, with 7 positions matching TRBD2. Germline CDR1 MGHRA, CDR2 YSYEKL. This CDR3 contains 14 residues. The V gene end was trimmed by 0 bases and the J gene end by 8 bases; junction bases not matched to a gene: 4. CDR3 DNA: TGCGCCAGCAGCCAAGATCGGGGAGGGCACATTCAGTACTTC. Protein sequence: CASSQDRGGHIQYF.

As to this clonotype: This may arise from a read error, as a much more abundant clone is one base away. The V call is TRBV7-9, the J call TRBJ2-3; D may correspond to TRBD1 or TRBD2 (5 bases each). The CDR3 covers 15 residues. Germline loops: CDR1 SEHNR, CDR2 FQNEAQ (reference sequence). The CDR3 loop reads CASSSGLVTTGTQYF. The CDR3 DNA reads TGTGCCAGCAGCTCTGGACTCGTTACTACAGGTACGCAGTATTTT.